This T cell receptor beta chain is from a study of blood T cell repertoires in COVID-19. Whole-study context: Collection of acute and convalescent COVID-19 samples took place in the United States, Italy and Spain.

In the authors' workflow: The authors estimated nucleated cell counts from reference gene primer amplification. Measured with immunoSEQ multiplex PCR; TCRdb has only the in-frame clones, and not every one. V, J and clone size reflect that table, while D and trimming were determined from the DNA. The table includes 150,000 to 200,000 clones, roughly 84% detected once. Participants were aged about 18 to 100 years from approximately 23 US areas. Researchers sorted participants into cohorts using their self-reported clinical history. V gave up 0 bases and J gave up 9 bases, with 11 bases separating them. Germline assignment: CDR1 GTSNPN and CDR2 SVGIG (reference sequence). This CDR3 spans 12 amino acids.

The chain recombines TRBV30 with TRBJ1-1; D might be TRBD1 (5 bases). Sample: PBMCs or T cells enriched from blood (not recorded which). The clonotype was recovered from a human donor with acute COVID-19. The donor label of this sample is uncertain. The CDR3 sequence is CAWSVRTSQAFF. CDR3 bases: TGTGCCTGGAGTGTAAGGACATCTCAAGCTTTCTTT.